This TCR beta chain is drawn from a study of T cell responses to AZD1222 COVID-19 vaccine. Sequencing used immunoSEQ multiplex PCR; TCRdb keeps in-frame clones, though not all of them. The sample lists some 150,000 clones, about 93% occurring once. V was shortened by 2 bases and J by 0 bases, with 10 bases between the two germline ends. The germline gives CDR1 SNHLY, CDR2 FYNNEI. This CDR3 region has 16 residues. Source: peripheral blood, taken on day 0 of AZD1222 vaccination. The sequence derives from an adult in good health. The genes are TRBV2 and TRBJ1-4; D uncertain. CDR3 nucleotide sequence: TGTGCCAGCAGTGAACCAGGCCTGGCAACTAATGAAAAACTGTTTTTT. It is translated as CASSEPGLATNEKLFF. Full variable domain (outside the CDR3, taken from reference TRBV2 and TRBJ1-4): EPEVTQTPSHQVTQMGQEVILRCVPISNHLYFYWYRQILGQKVEFLVSFYNNEISEKSEIFDDQFSVERPDGSNFTLKIRSTKLEDSAMYFCASSEPGLATNEKLFFGSGTQLSVL.